A single sample is the source of the 3 T cell receptor beta chains below, sequenced in a study of OX40 agonist ivuxolimab in advanced cancers. Produced via immunoSEQ multiplex PCR; TCRdb's table is partial and in-frame only. The sample lists fewer than 90,000 clones, roughly nine tenths seen once, with approximately 0.19% in the top ten. The sequencing here drew on CD4+ or CD8+ T cells sorted from blood, taken in a trial of the OX40 agonist ivuxolimab. Receptor source: an adult with an advanced solid tumor such as melanoma, head and neck, liver or kidney cancer.

The rearrangement uses TRBV20-1 and TRBJ2-1; perhaps TRBD2 as D (6 bases). The CDR3 extends over 11 amino acids. Trimming removed 3 bases from V and 15 bases from J, with 15 bases in between. The germline CDR1 and CDR2 sequences are DFQATT and SNEGSKA (reference sequence). CDR3 coding DNA: TGCAGTGCTAGGGTCTGGGACTCACCGTTCTTC. This codes for CSARVWDSPFF.

The chain combines TRBV2 with TRBJ2-2; D ambiguous. CDR3 size: 11 residues. The germline V gene encodes CDR1 SNHLY and CDR2 FYNNEI. Trimming left V 7 bases short and J 4 bases short, with 4 bases between. Written as DNA, the CDR3 is TGTGCCAGCAAAATCACCGGGGAGCTGTTTTTT. It encodes CASKITGELFF.

The chain joins TRBV15 to TRBJ1-6; TRBD1 matches 9 bases. The trim removed 4 bases at V and 9 bases at J, leaving 7 bases unmatched. Germline values: CDR1 LNHNV, CDR2 YYDKDF (reference sequence). The CDR3 contains 15 residues. In nucleotides, the CDR3 is TGTGCCACCAGCACAAGAACAGGGGGCGGTTCACCCCTCCACTTT. It encodes CATSTRTGGGSPLHF.